The 30 T cell receptor beta chains below all came from one sample that was sequenced in a study of T cell responses to AZD1222 COVID-19 vaccine. The protocol was immunoSEQ multiplex PCR, while the TCRdb copy is restricted to in-frame clones and leaves out a portion. The sample carries under 150,000 clones, 70% to 90% recorded once. This specimen consisted of peripheral blood, obtained on day 0 of AZD1222 vaccination. Receptor source: an adult in good health.

The rearrangement joins TRBV12-3 or TRBV12-4 to TRBJ1-1; the D is unclear. V was trimmed by 3 bases and J by 7 bases, leaving 9 bases between them. CDR3 size: 12 residues. The CDR3 protein is CASSLWRDEAFF. The CDR3 DNA is TGTGCCAGCAGTTTGTGGAGGGATGAAGCTTTCTTT.

This clone was seen more than once but under ten times. V is TRBV5-4 and J is TRBJ2-1, with D perhaps matching TRBD1 (5 bases). The V and J ends lost 1 base and 9 bases respectively, with 8 bases between them. Germline V lookup: CDR1 SGHNT, CDR2 YYREEE (reference sequence). The CDR3 loop spans 12 amino acids. The CDR3: CASSLQGREQFF. CDR3 nucleotides: TGTGCCAGCAGCTTGCAGGGCCGTGAGCAGTTCTTC.

The chain carries TRBV6-5 and TRBJ1-2; D might be TRBD1 (5 bases). CDR3 size: 15 residues. Germline V gene lookup returns CDR1 MNHEY and CDR2 SVGAGI. Between the trimmed V and J ends, which lost 2 bases and 1 base, there was a span of 11 bases. The CDR3 DNA reads TGTGCCAGCAGTTACGCGGAGGGGTATAACTATGGCTACACCTTC. Amino acid sequence: CASSYAEGYNYGYTF.

Many counts were recorded for this clone. The rearrangement uses TRBV12-3 or TRBV12-4 and TRBJ1-5; TRBD1 might be the D (5 bases). The CDR3 loop spans 13 amino acids. V was trimmed by 10 bases and J by 1 base, leaving 11 bases between them. CDR3 nucleotide sequence: TGTGCCATTAACGAGGGGAGCAATCAGCCCCAGCATTTT. It specifies CAINEGSNQPQHF.

V is TRBV6-5 and J is TRBJ1-2, with 8 nucleotides matching TRBD1. Trimming cost V 6 bases and J 2 bases; bases outside gene matches: 8. The CDR3 loop spans 15 amino acids. CDR1 is MNHEY, CDR2 SVGAGI, per germline. The CDR3 sequence is CASRHRQGRNYGYTF. The CDR3, as DNA: TGTGCCAGCAGGCATCGACAGGGGCGCAACTATGGCTACACCTTC.

V usage is TRBV27 and J usage is TRBJ2-1, with 10 bases matching TRBD2. V lost 7 bases to trimming and J lost 0 bases; unmatched junction nucleotides: 12. The CDR3 extends over 18 amino acids. CDR1 MNHEY and CDR2 SMNVEV come from the germline V gene (reference sequence). The CDR3 protein is CASTIRLAGLSSYNEQFF. The CDR3 nucleotides read TGTGCCAGCACCATAAGACTAGCGGGCCTTAGCTCCTACAATGAGCAGTTCTTC.

The chain employs TRBV27 and TRBJ2-4; D unresolved. Germline lookup yields CDR1 MNHEY and CDR2 SMNVEV (reference sequence). The CDR3 consists of 14 residues. Trimming shortened V by 6 bases and J by 2 bases, and 11 bases separated the two germline ends. The DNA of the CDR3 is TGTGCCAGCAGCGTCGGTGGGTCCAAAAACATTCAGTACTTC. It specifies CASSVGGSKNIQYF.

The V and J genes are TRBV27 and TRBJ2-3; TRBD1 might be the D (6 bases). The germline gives CDR1 MNHEY, CDR2 SMNVEV (reference sequence). V gave up 3 bases and J gave up 1 base, with 8 bases separating them. CDR3 length: 14 residues. The CDR3 sequence: CASSFNRGTDTQYF. CDR3 DNA sequence: TGTGCCAGCAGTTTCAACAGGGGCACAGATACGCAGTATTTT.

This chain joins TRBV6-4 and TRBJ1-5; D call uncertain. Germline V gives CDR1 MRHNA, CDR2 SNTAGT. V gave up 4 bases and J gave up 4 bases, with 8 bases separating them. The CDR3 is made up of 13 amino acids. The CDR3: CASSVETNQPQHF. For the CDR3, the DNA is TGTGCCAGCAGTGTTGAAACAAATCAGCCCCAGCATTTT.

J is TRBJ2-2 and V is TRBV15; 7 nucleotides match TRBD1. Germline CDR1 LNHNV, CDR2 YYDKDF (reference sequence). J lost 3 bases, V lost 4 bases, and 5 bases had no gene match. The CDR3 has 15 amino acids. CDR3 residues: CATSNRQGYTGELFF. For the CDR3, the DNA is TGTGCCACCAGCAACCGACAGGGATACACCGGGGAGCTGTTTTTT.

This clone was seen a handful of times. The V call is TRBV5-8, the J call TRBJ1-1; D is perhaps TRBD1 (5 bases). This CDR3 comprises 14 residues. Germline CDR1 and CDR2: SGHTS and YDEGEE. The V end was cut by 3 bases, the J end by 0 bases, with 9 bases between. Here the CDR3 DNA reads TGTGCCAGCAGCTACAGGAGATTGAACACTGAAGCTTTCTTT. Its protein product is CASSYRRLNTEAFF.

The V call is TRBV3-1 (or the pseudogene TRBV3-2), the J call TRBJ1-2, with D possibly matching TRBD1 (6 bases). This CDR3 has 15 residues. In germline, CDR1 is LGHDT, CDR2 YNNKEL (reference sequence). The V end was cut by 1 base, the J end by 3 bases, with 12 bases between. The CDR3 nucleotides are TGTGCCAGCAGCCAAGGATTGACAGGCGACTATGGCTACACCTTC. Translating it yields CASSQGLTGDYGYTF.

The chain employs TRBV19 and TRBJ2-3; weak D call: TRBD2 (6 bases). Trimming stripped 5 bases from V and 2 bases from J, with 23 bases between. This CDR3 has 18 amino acids. The germline V gene has CDR1 LNHDA and CDR2 SQIVND (reference sequence). CDR3 residues: CASSHNSPRGGATDTQYF. Written as DNA, the CDR3 is TGTGCCAGTAGTCACAACTCTCCCCGGGGAGGCGCCACAGATACGCAGTATTTT.

The rearrangement uses TRBV11-2 and TRBJ1-4; D gene ambiguous. Germline CDR1 SGHAT, CDR2 FQNNGV. This CDR3 comprises 14 residues. The germline V and J ends were trimmed by 1 base and 6 bases, with 9 bases remaining between them. The CDR3 loop is CASSLGGKDEKLFF. The CDR3 DNA reads TGTGCCAGCAGCTTAGGGGGAAAGGATGAAAAACTGTTTTTT. Full variable domain (outside the CDR3, taken from reference TRBV11-2 and TRBJ1-4): EAGVAQSPRYKIIEKRQSVAFWCNPISGHATLYWYQQILGQGPKLLIQFQNNGVVDDSQLPKDRFSAERLKGVDSTLKIQPAKLEDSAVYLCASSLGGKDEKLFFGSGTQLSVL.

The chain joins TRBV7-2 to TRBJ1-2; a possible D gene is TRBD1 (6 bases). Germline V CDR1 and CDR2: SGHTA, FQGNSA. The CDR3 sequence is 14 residues long. Trimming removed 3 bases from V and 3 bases from J, with 11 bases in between. The CDR3 sequence: CASSLAQGHYGYTF. CDR3 nucleotides: TGTGCCAGCAGCTTGGCCCAGGGGCACTATGGCTACACCTTC.

The gene calls are TRBV5-1 and TRBJ2-7, with D perhaps matching TRBD1 (5 bases). Trimming removed 1 base from V and 6 bases from J, with 11 bases in between. CDR3 size: 13 residues. From germline, CDR1 is SGHRS and CDR2 YFSETQ. The CDR3 bases are TGCGCCAGCAGCTTGTTAGGGGCGCGCGAGCAGTACTTC. This sequence encodes CASSLLGAREQYF.

The chain combines TRBV9 with TRBJ2-7; tentatively, D is TRBD2 (5 bases). The V end lost 0 bases, the J end lost 3 bases, and 10 bases lay between the germline ends. The length of the CDR3 is 14 residues. Germline V gene lookup returns CDR1 SGDLS and CDR2 YYNGEE. The CDR3 loop is CASSVDGGNYEQYF. The CDR3 DNA reads as TGTGCCAGCAGCGTAGATGGAGGAAACTACGAGCAGTACTTC.

The genes are TRBV29-1 and TRBJ1-2; 7 nucleotides match TRBD1. Germline V gene lookup returns CDR1 SQVTM and CDR2 ANQGSEA. The CDR3 totals 16 residues. Trimming at V came to 4 bases and at J to 0 bases, leaving 11 bases not matched to a gene. The CDR3 spells CSVVRQGSFANYGYTF. The CDR3 DNA reads TGCAGCGTTGTTAGACAGGGAAGTTTTGCTAACTATGGCTACACCTTC.

This clone was counted a single time. The CDR3: CASSEEGLLLTRIYNSPLHF. CDR3 in DNA: TGCGCCAGCAGTGAAGAAGGACTTTTGCTAACCCGAATATATAATTCACCCCTCCACTTT. The chain has TRBV10-1 and TRBJ1-6; D gene ambiguous. CDR1 and CDR2 from the germline V gene are WNHNN and SYGVQD (reference sequence). CDR3 size: 20 residues. Between the trimmed V and J ends, which lost 3 bases and 4 bases, there was a span of 25 bases.

The chain recombines TRBV4-1 with TRBJ2-1; possibly TRBD1 or TRBD2 for D (6 bases each). Looked up from germline, CDR1 is MGHRA and CDR2 is YSYEKL. The CDR3 totals 16 residues. V dropped 4 bases and J dropped 3 bases, with 16 bases sitting between them. The CDR3 sequence is CASSPPWGASYNEQFF. The CDR3 bases are TGCGCCAGCAGCCCCCCGTGGGGGGCTAGCTACAATGAGCAGTTCTTC.

The rearrangement joins TRBV5-1 to TRBJ1-5; possible D gene TRBD1, 6 bases. V gave up 1 base and J gave up 5 bases, with 13 bases separating them. CDR1 and CDR2 from the germline V gene are SGHRS and YFSETQ. There are 15 residues in the CDR3. The CDR3 loop is CASSLQGTPDQPQHF. For the CDR3, the DNA is TGCGCCAGCAGCTTGCAAGGGACACCCGATCAGCCCCAGCATTTT.

This rearrangement joins TRBV11-2 to TRBJ1-3; D remains ambiguous. This CDR3 is built from 12 residues. Germline CDR1 is SGHAT and CDR2 is FQNNGV. Between the trimmed V and J ends, which lost 2 bases and 4 bases, there was a span of 3 bases. Here the CDR3 reads CASSLIGNTIYF. The DNA for the CDR3 is TGTGCCAGCAGCTTAATCGGAAACACCATATATTTT.

The V and J genes are TRBV7-9 and TRBJ2-7, with a weak D call TRBD1 (6 bases). Trimming stripped 2 bases from V and 0 bases from J, with 11 bases between. Germline V gene lookup returns CDR1 SEHNR and CDR2 FQNEAQ (reference sequence). The CDR3 covers 15 residues. DNA of the CDR3: TGTGCCAGCAGCTTAACAGGGCCGGACTCCTACGAGCAGTACTTC. Protein sequence: CASSLTGPDSYEQYF.

This sequence joins TRBV10-3 and TRBJ2-1, with D hard to call. Germline V lookup: CDR1 ENHRY, CDR2 SYGVKD. V was pared by 10 bases and J by 4 bases, with 14 bases between. The CDR3 extends over 13 amino acids. CDR3 in amino acids: CATAPEPYNEQFF. As DNA, the CDR3 is TGTGCCACCGCTCCCGAACCTTACAATGAGCAGTTCTTC.

This clone was observed a single time. The rearrangement uses TRBV2 and TRBJ1-2, with D maybe TRBD1 (5 bases). The CDR3 loop spans 14 amino acids. The V gene lost 2 bases and the J gene lost 2 bases, with 9 bases spanning the gap. CDR1 and CDR2 from the germline V gene are SNHLY and FYNNEI. The CDR3 DNA follows: TGTGCCAGCAGTGAACAGGGTCCCAACTATGGCTACACCTTC. Its translation: CASSEQGPNYGYTF.

This rearrangement joins TRBV5-1 to TRBJ2-4; 8 positions match TRBD1. The germline CDR1 and CDR2 sequences are SGHRS and YFSETQ. The V gene end was trimmed by 2 bases and the J gene end by 7 bases; junction bases not matched to a gene: 2. This CDR3 contains 13 residues. CDR3 in DNA: TGCGCCAGCAGCTTCACAGGGGGGAACATTCAGTACTTC. Protein: CASSFTGGNIQYF.

This chain connects TRBV4-3 to TRBJ1-4; D remains ambiguous. CDR3 length equals 14 residues. The germline V gene encodes CDR1 LGHNA and CDR2 YSLEER. Trimming pared 8 bases from V and 6 bases from J, leaving 16 bases between. This chain's CDR3 is CASSARAGDEKLFF. The CDR3 region has the DNA TGCGCCAGCTCGGCCCGGGCGGGAGATGAAAAACTGTTTTTT.

The rearrangement links TRBV18 to TRBJ1-5; the D is unclear. Germline loops: CDR1 KGHSH, CDR2 LQKENI. The CDR3 sequence is 15 residues long. Trimming took 6 bases from V and 0 from J, leaving 12 bases between them. CDR3 coding DNA: TGTGCCAGCTCGCTGAATCCGTATAGCAATCAGCCCCAGCATTTT. The encoded protein is CASSLNPYSNQPQHF. Variable domain in full (rest from reference TRBV18 and TRBJ1-5): NAGVMQNPRHLVRRRGQEARLRCSPMKGHSHVYWYRQLPEEGLKFMVYLQKENIIDESGMPKERFSAEFPKEGPSILRIQQVVRGDSAAYFCASSLNPYSNQPQHFGDGTRLSIL.

The CDR3: CASNPGQGGTGELFF. Here the CDR3 DNA reads TGTGCCAGCAACCCGGGACAGGGAGGCACCGGGGAGCTGTTTTTT. The genes are TRBV2 and TRBJ2-2; 9 positions match TRBD1. V lost 7 bases and J lost 4; bases outside the gene matches: 7. This CDR3 region has 15 residues. Germline values: CDR1 SNHLY, CDR2 FYNNEI.

The rearrangement uses TRBV6-5 and TRBJ1-3, with D hard to call. This CDR3 comprises 16 residues. The germline V gene has CDR1 MNHEY and CDR2 SVGAGI. Trimming stripped 0 bases from V and 0 bases from J, with 9 bases between. The CDR3, as DNA: TGTGCCAGCAGTTACTCGGGCGTAAGCTCTGGAAACACCATATATTTT. Translation gives CASSYSGVSSGNTIYF.